The clone carrying this T cell receptor beta chain turned up a few times. The target antigen is unknown. Via MiXCR, TCRdb re-called the 5' RACE reads, giving one row per CDR3 protein. The sample contains about 400,000 distinct CDR3 sequences, roughly 15% of which appear only once. Trimming took 2 bases from V and 2 from J, leaving 7 bases between them. This CDR3 is 13 amino acids long. CDR1 and CDR2 from the germline V gene are DFQATT and SNEGSKA (reference sequence). The data stem from a study of T-cell memory formation after mild COVID-19. Findings and caveats of the study: Shrinking CD4+ clones resided mostly in CM and EM, and CD8+ ones in EMRA.

This receptor was taken from a man aged 18 to 30 who had mild COVID-19 (a few samples of this study predate the infection). Cell type and time point are not known. J is TRBJ1-5 and V is TRBV20-1; no reliable D call. The sample consisted of PBMCs or a T cell subset sorted from them (not recorded which). The CDR3 bases are TGCAGTGCTAGACCCGGAGGCAATCAGCCCCAGCATTTT. The encoded protein is CSARPGGNQPQHF.